This T cell receptor (beta chain) derives from a study of shared clonotypes between healthy human individuals. Cells designated naive CD8 were CD45RO-negative and were positively selected for CCR7, with terminally differentiated effector memory CD45RA+ cells excluded. The donor population consisted of healthy HIV-negative adults with no recent acute infections or vaccinations. Note on this clone: Its antigen is not known.

Germline assignment: CDR1 SQVTM and CDR2 ANQGSEA. Trimming stripped 3 bases from V and 8 bases from J, with 16 bases between. There are 14 residues in the CDR3. Assay: immunoSEQ multiplex PCR; the TCRdb copy retains only in-frame clones and omits some. The profile shows some 630,000 clones, 95% to 97% of them singletons. General study points: An expected dependence of interdonor clonotype sharing on sequencing depth was noted.

The chain links TRBV29-1 to TRBJ2-2, with a possible D match to TRBD2 (5 bases). This TCR derives from a woman in her twenties or thirties in good health. Sequenced material: naive CD8+ T cells sorted from blood. DNA of the CDR3: TGCAGCGTTGAGGACTCTACCAGGAGGGGGGAGCTGTTTTTT. Its protein product is CSVEDSTRRGELFF.